A single sample is the source of the 18 T cell receptor beta chains below, sequenced in a study of T cell clones after liver transplantation. Libraries were prepared by immunoSEQ multiplex PCR; TCRdb keeps only in-frame clonotypes and omits some of them. Here the sample spans 45,000 to 60,000 clones, about 81% being singletons. The material was CD4+ T cells from blood, obtained before liver transplant. These receptors all come from a human donor who received a liver transplant.

The gene calls are TRBV11-2 and TRBJ1-1, with 9 positions matching TRBD1. V lost 2 bases and J lost 10; bases outside the gene matches: 11. Germline V gene lookup returns CDR1 SGHAT and CDR2 FQNNGV. The CDR3 covers 15 residues. The CDR3 region is CASSLFRDREQAAFF. The CDR3 DNA follows: TGTGCCAGCAGCTTATTCCGGGACAGGGAGCAGGCAGCTTTCTTT.

The chain employs TRBV18 and TRBJ2-1; 11 bases are a match to TRBD2. CDR3 length: 15 residues. Germline CDR1 reads KGHSH; CDR2 reads LQKENI. The V segment lost 2 bases and the J segment 5 bases; nucleotides outside the gene matches: 2. DNA of the CDR3: TGTGCCAGCTCACCAGGGACTAGCGGACACAATGAGCAGTTCTTC. Translated: CASSPGTSGHNEQFF.

V usage is TRBV30 and J usage is TRBJ1-1; D remains unclear. The CDR3 loop spans 13 amino acids. Germline assignment: CDR1 GTSNPN and CDR2 SVGIG (reference sequence). The V end was cut by 4 bases, the J end by 3 bases, with 12 bases between. The CDR3 coding sequence is TGTGCCTGGACCGCCGGGTTTGACACTGAAGCTTTCTTT. Encoded protein: CAWTAGFDTEAFF.

This chain joins TRBV7-2 and TRBJ2-7; the D is unclear. The CDR3 runs 12 residues. Trimming left V 0 bases short and J 6 bases short, with 6 bases between. Germline V gene sequence: CDR1 SGHTA, CDR2 FQGNSA. CDR3 amino acids: CASSLAGIEQYF. The CDR3 DNA follows: TGTGCCAGCAGCTTAGCAGGGATCGAGCAGTACTTC.

DNA of the CDR3: TGTGCCAGCTCACCACGAGCGGGGGAAGAAGAGACCCAGTACTTC. Its translation is CASSPRAGEEETQYF. This chain joins TRBV18 and TRBJ2-5; TRBD2 matches at 8 bases. CDR3 size: 15 residues. From germline, CDR1 is KGHSH and CDR2 LQKENI. V lost 1 base, J lost 3 bases, and 4 bases stayed unmatched.

J is TRBJ1-6 and V is TRBV12-2; TRBD1 is the table's D call and was not checked against the DNA. TRBV12-2 is annotated as a pseudogene. The CDR3 loop spans 15 amino acids. CDR3: CASRLRPGRVSPLHF. CDR3 in DNA: TGTGCAAGTCGCTTAAGGCCCGGCAGGGTTTCACCCCTCCACTTT.

V is TRBV6-6 and J is TRBJ2-7, with D possibly called TRBD1 or TRBD2 (5 bases each). The CDR3 sequence is 13 residues long. V lost 8 bases and J lost 5, with 16 bases in between. Germline values: CDR1 MNHNY, CDR2 SVGAGI (reference sequence). The CDR3 DNA reads as TGTGCCAGCTATGATTCCCGGGACCACGAGCAGTACTTC. Protein: CASYDSRDHEQYF.

The V call is TRBV4-2, the J call TRBJ1-4; D is unclear. Looked up from germline, CDR1 is LGHNA and CDR2 is YNFKEQ. The CDR3 loop spans 14 amino acids. Trimming cost V 4 bases and J 5 bases, with 11 bases left between them. CDR3 amino acids: CASSRELGNEKLFF. The DNA for the CDR3 is TGTGCCAGCAGCCGGGAATTAGGGAATGAAAAACTGTTTTTT.

This chain links TRBV2 with TRBJ1-5; D possibly corresponds to TRBD1 (5 bases). V was clipped by 2 bases and J by 7 bases, with 12 bases between them. Germline V gene lookup returns CDR1 SNHLY and CDR2 FYNNEI. The CDR3 has 14 residues. Here the CDR3 reads CASSEYRPDQPQHF. The CDR3 bases are TGTGCCAGCAGTGAATACAGGCCCGACCAGCCCCAGCATTTT.

The chain couples TRBV4-1 to TRBJ2-5; D is unclear. V was shortened by 0 bases and J by 3 bases, with 8 bases between the two germline ends. The CDR3 has 14 residues. Germline V lookup: CDR1 MGHRA, CDR2 YSYEKL. The CDR3 nucleotides read TGCGCCAGCAGCCAAGATGCCCTTAAAGAGACCCAGTACTTC. It yields the protein CASSQDALKETQYF.

The J gene is TRBJ2-5, the V gene TRBV7-9, with 7 bases identical to TRBD1. CDR1 is SEHNR, CDR2 FQNEAQ, per germline (reference sequence). The CDR3 is 12 residues long. V trimming: 9 bases; J trimming: 3 bases; junction bases outside the gene matches: 4. CDR3 nucleotide sequence: TGTGCCAGTACCAGGGGGAAAGAGACCCAGTACTTC. Residues: CASTRGKETQYF. The whole variable domain, filled in from reference TRBV7-9 and TRBJ2-5, reads DTGVSQNPRHKITKRGQNVTFRCDPISEHNRLYWYRQTLGQGPEFLTYFQNEAQLEKSRLLSDRFSAERPKGSFSTLEIQRTEQGDSAMYLCASTRGKETQYFGPGTRLLVL.

This clone was counted once. V is TRBV28 and J is TRBJ2-6; possibly TRBD2 for D (6 bases). There are 14 residues in the CDR3. Germline loops: CDR1 MDHEN, CDR2 SYDVKM. V was pared by 8 bases and J by 4 bases, with 12 bases between. This CDR3 reads CASVGGSGANVLTF. CDR3 DNA: TGTGCCAGCGTGGGGGGATCCGGGGCCAACGTCCTGACTTTC.

This chain connects TRBV4-2 to TRBJ1-5; D is unresolved. The CDR3 contains 16 residues. Germline V CDR1 and CDR2: LGHNA, YNFKEQ. Trimming took 0 bases from V and 3 from J, leaving 12 bases between them. CDR3 residues: CASSQDLGKPNQPQHF. The CDR3, as DNA: TGTGCCAGCAGCCAAGATCTTGGGAAGCCCAATCAGCCCCAGCATTTT.

Here the CDR3 reads CASSLYSNAYEQYF. As DNA, the CDR3 is TGTGCCAGCAGCTTATACTCAAATGCCTACGAGCAGTACTTC. The chain carries TRBV7-9 and TRBJ2-7; no clear D. Trimming left V 2 bases short and J 2 bases short, with 10 bases between. Germline loops: CDR1 SEHNR, CDR2 FQNEAQ (reference sequence). The CDR3 length is 14 residues.

This chain uses TRBV19 with TRBJ2-7, with D unclear. This CDR3 has 14 amino acids. V lost 4 bases to trimming and J lost 0 bases, with 10 bases between them. Germline CDR1 reads LNHDA; CDR2 reads SQIVND (reference sequence). CDR3 amino acids: CASSTIWGSYEQYF. The DNA for the CDR3 is TGTGCCAGTAGTACCATATGGGGCTCCTACGAGCAGTACTTC.

This clone appeared a single time. The chain combines TRBV28 with TRBJ1-3, with unresolved D. CDR3 size: 14 residues. Deletions cut 1 base from V and 0 bases from J, with 4 bases between. CDR1 is MDHEN, CDR2 SYDVKM, per germline. The CDR3 region has the DNA TGTGCCAGCAGTTTATCGGACTCTGGAAACACCATATATTTT. Translation gives CASSLSDSGNTIYF.

V and J are TRBV6-5 and TRBJ2-2; 11 nucleotides agree with TRBD2. Trimming at V came to 10 bases and at J to 7 bases, leaving 5 bases not matched to a gene. Looked up from germline, CDR1 is MNHEY and CDR2 is SVGAGI. The CDR3 runs 13 residues. CDR3 sequence (DNA): TGTGCCACTAGCGGGAGGTCTGACGGGGAGCTGTTTTTT. Translated, it gives CATSGRSDGELFF.

The chain combines TRBV28 with TRBJ2-5; 8 nucleotides agree with TRBD1. This CDR3 comprises 15 residues. Germline CDR1 reads MDHEN; CDR2 reads SYDVKM. V lost 5 bases to trimming and J lost 5 bases; unmatched junction nucleotides: 10. The CDR3 region is CASSETGALGETQYF. DNA for the CDR3: TGTGCCAGCAGTGAGACAGGGGCGCTTGGGGAGACCCAGTACTTC.